This T cell receptor beta chain was sequenced in a study of cytomegalovirus exposure and HLA in healthy donors (dated by TCRdb to 2015 to 2018). Background on the whole study: An earlier analysis of fewer than 750 of the donors reported approximately 260 Gb of sequence data and 95 million to 120 million unique TCR beta sequences obtained from some 170 million T cells. Besides the first cohort of 666 subjects, a separate validation cohort made up of 120 different subjects was used. Alongside the repertoire data, information on donor age, sex, ethnicity and CMV serostatus was compiled. Typing coverage differed by locus: A, B, C, DRB1 and DQB1 were typed in roughly 620-640 donors, DQA1 in 522, DPA1 in some 600, and DPB1 in approximately 450. The aim of the study was to test whether cataloging public T cell receptors could identify signatures of past pathogen exposure. Of the roughly 400 genotyped donors, over 65% fell in the genetic ancestry cluster associated with self-reported Caucasian donors. To predict cytomegalovirus infection status, the study brought together high-throughput TCR immunosequencing, statistical association of individual TCRs with disease status, and machine learning. Several DR-DQ haplotypes were treated as single units for association and clustering because of strong linkage in the cohort. A later genetic analysis took genome-wide SNP genotypes for about 55% of the 666 donors and used that subset as a discovery cohort. Among about 360 genotyped donors of the cohort, an average of 235,054 unique TCR beta nucleotide sequences were sequenced per donor, 15% to 20% of them non-productive. Roughly 310 gigabases of sequencing data and 70 million to 85 million unique TCR sequences were included in an early release covering under 650 HLA-typed donors. The study used immunosequencing to profile the T cell repertoires of some 600 subjects and linked those repertoires to cytomegalovirus serostatus. HLA typing covered class I and class II loci at four-digit resolution. In the later analysis, no new phenotypic data were used to find candidate immune exposures; instead, reliance was placed on TCR beta sequences and their occurrence across donors. An earlier analysis of approximately 630 of the donors applied high-throughput TCR beta sequencing to assess whether each TCR beta V gene segment acted as functional or pseudogenic. A later analysis re-examined previously published TCR beta repertoires from about 700 donors and added high-resolution HLA genotyping to investigate patterns of TCR occurrence. All discovery cohort repertoires had been generated using a single sequencing platform. The paper's findings and limits, for the study overall: A cluster of highly shared sequence variants was judged likely to represent a technical artifact of the sequencing pipeline. HLA typing was unavailable for some donors at each locus, so association tests used only the typed subset. In the study, about 150 TCR beta chains were listed as associated with cytomegalovirus. The classifier was reported to diagnose cytomegalovirus status with high specificity and sensitivity in both the original and validation cohorts. Most CMV-associated TCR beta chains appeared to be HLA-restricted in a later analysis, and the HLA associations seemed to be driven largely by CMV exposure. Some IMGT-functional V segments, including TRBV6-2 and TRBV6-3, could not be told apart with the 87-base-pair reads, so those segments were excluded. According to a later analysis, parvovirus B19, influenza, CMV and Epstein-Barr virus appeared linked to several top co-occurrence clusters. Most TCR sequences were observed very rarely across donors, whereas some public TCRs were present in many individuals. A further reported finding was that TCR beta sequences accurately predicted the HLA-A and HLA-B alleles for most subjects in the first cohort. Linkage disequilibrium might explain the correlated functional status among segregating V segments, but an unknown experimental factor could not be excluded. The earlier analysis of around 600 of the donors excluded about 16 rarely observed V segments, including chromosome 9 orphons, because counts were too low. Assigning TCR associations to individual alleles was difficult when HLA alleles, especially DR and DQ, strongly co-occurred. In a later analysis, around 15,000 TCR beta sequences were associated with specific HLA alleles at a false discovery rate of 0.05. It was suggested by the authors that the approach could potentially be generalized to other disease states and immunological phenotypes. A later analysis found that TCR association rates varied across HLA loci, with DRB1 alleles showing the most associated TCRs and HLA-C alleles the fewest. In an earlier analysis of some 640 of the donors, most TCR beta V segments were observed in productive rearrangements about 87% or about 30% of the time, broadly matching IMGT annotations. This cohort had only TCR beta chains sequenced, and the lack of alpha or paired-chain data limited which features could be detected. In vitro tests confirmed that three of the cytomegalovirus-associated TCR beta chains recognize cytomegalovirus antigens. In a later genetic analysis, a missense DCLRE1C variant was associated with V-gene and J-gene trimming of TCR beta chains, and the association was replicated in an independent cohort. Sequencing depth was assumed to be roughly uniform across donors in the presence/absence analyses, though that assumption may not hold. A later analysis found that HLA-associated TCR beta chains were more clonally expanded and had lower generation probabilities than equally common non-associated chains. CMV serostatus was the only immune exposure information available for the cohort. According to a later genetic analysis, donors in an Asian-associated ancestry cluster had fewer N-insertions in productive TCRs than the approximately 630-donor mean.

Library method: the immunoSEQ multiplex PCR assay. The multiplex PCR relied on a mix of 60 forward primers for TCR Vbeta segments and 13 reverse primers for TCR Jbeta segments. A multiplex PCR assay on genomic DNA amplified the CDR3 region of rearranged TCR beta genes. On the Illumina HiSeq System, the amplified TCR beta libraries were sequenced as 87-base-pair reads. Concerning the study's data processing: In a later analysis, around 80 million unique TCR beta chains were counted across the 690 or so repertoires, and around 11 million of these chains were shared by at least two donors. A nearest-neighbor algorithm error-corrected the raw reads and collapsed the reads into unique sequences, merging closely related sequences to remove PCR and sequencing errors. V, D and J gene segments were assigned by aligning CDR3 sequences to IMGT reference sequences. Each retained sequence needed at least a six-nucleotide match to both a V gene segment and a J gene segment. A rearrangement counted as productive if the CDR3 had no stop codons and remained in frame with V and J, and every other rearrangement counted as non-productive. CDR3 was defined according to IMGT convention as the region running from the second conserved V-encoded cysteine to the conserved J-encoded phenylalanine. The earlier analysis of around 640 of the donors excluded sequences that lacked an unambiguous match to a single V gene segment. An earlier analysis of 587 of the donors called V segments functional above 56.7% productive rearrangements and segregating when the between-donor standard deviation exceeded 5%. A statistical classification framework was developed to diagnose cytomegalovirus status using the catalog of TCR beta chain sequences. In a later analysis, TCR nucleotide sequences were compared against IMGT/GENE-DB human TR gene sequences so that V and J genes could be assigned. In a later analysis, CDR3 sequences and most-parsimonious VDJ recombination scenarios were assigned using the TCRdist pipeline. In a later analysis, each TCR beta chain was defined by its CDR3 amino acid sequence together with its V-gene family, and reads lacking a unique V-gene family were excluded. As a way to deal with suspected cross-contamination and a sequencing artifact, a later analysis dropped 450 to 600 nucleotide sequences that were highly shared and had low generation probability. A later analysis calculated a clonal expansion index for each public chain from normalized within-repertoire ranks of inferred template counts. A later analysis computed generation probabilities with a VDJ recombination model fitted to out-of-frame rearrangements, and checked the results against IGoR. In a later analysis, TCR-TCR, TCR-HLA and TCR-CMV co-occurrence was scored with hypergeometric tests, and a repertoire-size bias correction was applied to TCR pairs. To estimate false discovery rates, a later analysis permuted the HLA or CMV assignments 20 times. A later analysis grouped co-occurring TCRs with DBSCAN, adding TCRdist sequence similarity when clustering within HLA-allele-positive subsets. Co-occurrence clustering excluded repertoires with fewer than 30,000 or more than 120,000 public chains, plus five with anomalous nucleotide sharing. What TCRdb holds here is the immuneACCESS table cut down to in-frame rearrangements. Part of the clones is not present; checked against another copy, under half of the missing clones reflect an unresolved V gene, and the others are unexplained. V and J calls and clone size are those listed in that table; D and trimming were worked out from the DNA. The sample contains 150,000 to 200,000 clones, almost 80% of them found a single time. 9% to 10% of the sample belongs to the ten largest clones.

About this clone: The antigen it recognizes is unknown. No base qualities exist here, and no much larger clone lies one base off it.

The CDR3, from cysteine to phenylalanine, totals 15 residues. The sequence is cut down to CDR3 DNA, 45 bases in frame from base 1. The germline V gene yields SGHTA for CDR1 and FQGNSA for CDR2. Unmatched junction bases come to 6, with V trimmed by 6 bases and J by 2 bases. In total, just over 650 healthy bone marrow donors made up the cohort. At the time of sampling, all cohort members were nominally healthy, though unrecorded immune exposures were likely present. The donor tested CMV seropositive and was one of the 289 seropositive cohort members. A peripheral blood sample was collected from each donor, and TCR beta sequencing was performed on peripheral blood mononuclear cells. The Qiagen DNeasy Blood Extraction Kit was used to extract genomic DNA from the blood cell samples.

The rearrangement joined TRBV7-2 to TRBJ2-7; TRBD2 aligns with 11 central bases. The sequenced sample consisted of PBMCs. This receptor was obtained from a man aged 18-30 years in good health and CMV-seropositive. The CDR3 corresponds to CASRGPSGRPYEQYF. The DNA is TGTGCCAGCAGGGGCCCTAGCGGGAGGCCCTACGAGCAGTACTTC. The CDR3 plus the reference TRBV7-2 and TRBJ2-7 genes for the other parts give the full variable domain: GAGVSQSPSNKVTEKGKDVELRCDPISGHTALYWYRQSLGQGLEFLIYFQGNSAPDKSGLPSDRFSAERTGGSVSTLTIQRTQQEDSAVYLCASRGPSGRPYEQYFGPGTRLTVT.